Listed here is a single TCR beta chain. These data belong to a study of blood T cell repertoires in COVID-19. Study background: Acute and convalescent COVID-19 samples came from the United States, Italy and Spain. Nucleic acid was either cDNA or gDNA, and it came from T cells, B-cell-depleted T cells, or PBMCs.

The junction had 4 bases not matched to a gene; V was cut back by 4 bases and J by 4 bases. CDR1 is LGHDT and CDR2 is YNNKEL in the germline V gene (reference sequence). This CDR3 contains 13 residues. Seattle patient enrollment occurred during active infection, with longitudinal follow-up thereafter. The authors' processing: Reference gene primer amplification yielded estimated nucleated cell counts. Produced via immunoSEQ multiplex PCR; TCRdb's table is partial and in-frame only. V and J calls and clone size come straight from that table; D and trimming were deduced from the DNA. Among approximately 100,000 clones listed, 80% to 90% were seen once.

V gene TRBV3-1 (or the pseudogene TRBV3-2) combines with J gene TRBJ2-7; 7 bases agree with TRBD2. Sample: peripheral blood. This receptor was obtained from a human donor with COVID-19, enrolled during active disease. The donor label of this sample is uncertain. This CDR3 is CASSRGGFYEQYF. The CDR3 DNA sequence: TGTGCCAGCAGCCGGGGGGGTTTTTACGAGCAGTACTTC.